In its sample, the clone carrying this T cell receptor (beta chain) was seen many times. The authors prepared the TCRbeta library with unique molecular identifiers. TCRdb reprocessed the PCR reads via MiXCR and lists one record per CDR3 protein. Here the sample spans about 610,000 distinct CDR3 sequences, approximately 10% being singletons. This entry belongs to a study of T-cell reconstitution after alpha-beta-depleted transplantation in children. Germline V gene sequence: CDR1 SGHTA, CDR2 FQGNSA. The CDR3 has 16 amino acids. Trimming took 0 bases from V and 1 from J, leaving 10 bases between them. This specimen was PBMCs from the stem cell graft donor, taken from the stem cell graft. The sequence came from a human donor who donated a stem cell graft to a child with acute myeloid leukemia. The V gene is TRBV7-2, the J gene TRBJ2-1; no clear D gene. Here the CDR3 DNA reads TGTGCCAGCAGCTTAGCGGGATTTAAGTCCTACAATGAGCAGTTCTTC. Protein product: CASSLAGFKSYNEQFF.